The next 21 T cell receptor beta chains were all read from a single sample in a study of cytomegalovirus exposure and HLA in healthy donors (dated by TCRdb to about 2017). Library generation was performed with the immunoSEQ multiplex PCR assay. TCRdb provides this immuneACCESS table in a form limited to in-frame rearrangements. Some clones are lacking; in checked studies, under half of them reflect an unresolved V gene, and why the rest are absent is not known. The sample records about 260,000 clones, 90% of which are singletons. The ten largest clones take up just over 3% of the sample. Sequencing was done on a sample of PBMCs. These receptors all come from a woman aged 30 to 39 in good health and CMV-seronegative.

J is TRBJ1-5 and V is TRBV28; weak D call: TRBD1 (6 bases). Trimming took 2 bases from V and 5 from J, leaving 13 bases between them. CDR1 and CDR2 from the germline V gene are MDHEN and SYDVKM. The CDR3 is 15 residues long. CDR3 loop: CASSLGGPEDQPQHF. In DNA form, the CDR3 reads TGTGCCAGCAGTTTAGGGGGGCCGGAGGATCAGCCCCAGCATTTT.

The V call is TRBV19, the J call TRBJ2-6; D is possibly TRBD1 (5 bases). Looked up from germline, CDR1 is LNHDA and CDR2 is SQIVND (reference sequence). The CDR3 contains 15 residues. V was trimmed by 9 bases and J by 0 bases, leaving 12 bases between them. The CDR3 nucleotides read TGTGCCAGCCTACCGACAGTCTCTGGGGCCAACGTCCTGACTTTC. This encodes CASLPTVSGANVLTF.

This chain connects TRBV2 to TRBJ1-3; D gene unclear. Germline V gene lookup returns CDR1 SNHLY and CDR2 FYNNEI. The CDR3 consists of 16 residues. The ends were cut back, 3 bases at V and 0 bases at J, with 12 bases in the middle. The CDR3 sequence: CASSESVYSSGNTIYF. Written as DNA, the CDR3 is TGTGCCAGCAGTGAGTCGGTTTACAGCTCTGGAAACACCATATATTTT. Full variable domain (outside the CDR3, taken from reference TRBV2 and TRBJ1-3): EPEVTQTPSHQVTQMGQEVILRCVPISNHLYFYWYRQILGQKVEFLVSFYNNEISEKSEIFDDQFSVERPDGSNFTLKIRSTKLEDSAMYFCASSESVYSSGNTIYFGEGSWLTVV.

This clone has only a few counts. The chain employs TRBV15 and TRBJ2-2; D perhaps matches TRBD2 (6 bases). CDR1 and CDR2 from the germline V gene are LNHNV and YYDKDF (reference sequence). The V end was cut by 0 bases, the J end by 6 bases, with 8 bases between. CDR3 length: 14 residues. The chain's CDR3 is CATSRDGEAGELFF. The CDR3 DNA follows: TGTGCCACCAGCAGAGATGGGGAGGCCGGGGAGCTGTTTTTT.

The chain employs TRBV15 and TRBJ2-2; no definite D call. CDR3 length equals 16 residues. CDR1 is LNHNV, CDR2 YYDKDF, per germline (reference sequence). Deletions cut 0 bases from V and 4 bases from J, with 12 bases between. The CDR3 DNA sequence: TGTGCCACCAGCAGAGACGGCTCCCGCGCCACCGGGGAGCTGTTTTTT. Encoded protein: CATSRDGSRATGELFF. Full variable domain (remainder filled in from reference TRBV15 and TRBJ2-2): DAMVIQNPRYQVTQFGKPVTLSCSQTLNHNVMYWYQQKSSQAPKLLFHYYDKDFNNEADTPDNFQSRRPNTSFCFLDIRSPGLGDTAMYLCATSRDGSRATGELFFGEGSRLTVL.

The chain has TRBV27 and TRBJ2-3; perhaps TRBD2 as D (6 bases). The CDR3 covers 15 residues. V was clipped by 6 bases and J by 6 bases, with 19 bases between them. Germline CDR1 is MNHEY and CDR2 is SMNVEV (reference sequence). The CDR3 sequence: CASRTRGGSWDTQYF. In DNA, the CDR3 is TGTGCCAGCAGGACTAGGGGCGGTTCTTGGGATACGCAGTATTTT.

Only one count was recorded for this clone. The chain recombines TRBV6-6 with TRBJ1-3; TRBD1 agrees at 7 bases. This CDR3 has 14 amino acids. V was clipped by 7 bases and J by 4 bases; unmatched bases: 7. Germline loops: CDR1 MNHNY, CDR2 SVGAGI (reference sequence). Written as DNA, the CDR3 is TGTGCCAGCACCGTAGGGGGCCGAGGAAACACCATATATTTT. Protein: CASTVGGRGNTIYF.

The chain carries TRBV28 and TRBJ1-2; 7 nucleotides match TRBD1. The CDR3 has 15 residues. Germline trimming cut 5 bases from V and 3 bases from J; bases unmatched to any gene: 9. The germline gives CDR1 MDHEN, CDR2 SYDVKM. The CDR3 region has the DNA TGTGCCAGCAGTACCCCAGGGGGAGTGGACTATGGCTACACCTTC. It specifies CASSTPGGVDYGYTF.

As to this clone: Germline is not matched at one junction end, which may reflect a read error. The DNA for the CDR3 is TGTGCCAGCAGTGATAAGGAATACAGGGTGGTTTCCTTC. It translates to CASSDKEYRVVSF. The V gene is TRBV6-1, the J gene TRBJ2-7; weak D call: TRBD1 (6 bases). The CDR3 is 13 amino acids. Germline lookup yields CDR1 MNHNS and CDR2 SASEGT.

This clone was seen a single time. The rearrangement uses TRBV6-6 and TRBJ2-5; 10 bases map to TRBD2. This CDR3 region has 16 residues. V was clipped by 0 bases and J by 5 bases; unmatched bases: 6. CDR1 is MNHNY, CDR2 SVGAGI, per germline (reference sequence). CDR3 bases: TGTGCCAGCAGTTACTCCCTAGCGGGAGCGGGGGAGACCCAGTACTTC. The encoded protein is CASSYSLAGAGETQYF.

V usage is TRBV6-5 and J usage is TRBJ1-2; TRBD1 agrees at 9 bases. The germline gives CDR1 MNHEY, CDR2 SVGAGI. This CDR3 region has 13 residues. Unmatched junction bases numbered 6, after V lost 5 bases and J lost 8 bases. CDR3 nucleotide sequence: TGTGCCAGCAGTGGGGACAGGGTAAAAGGCTACACCTTC. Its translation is CASSGDRVKGYTF.

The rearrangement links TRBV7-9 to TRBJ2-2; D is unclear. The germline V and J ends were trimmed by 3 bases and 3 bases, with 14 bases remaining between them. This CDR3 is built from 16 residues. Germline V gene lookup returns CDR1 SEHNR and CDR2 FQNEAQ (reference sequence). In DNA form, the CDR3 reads TGTGCCAGCAGCTTGAATCCGACATGGGACACCGGGGAGCTGTTTTTT. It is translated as CASSLNPTWDTGELFF.

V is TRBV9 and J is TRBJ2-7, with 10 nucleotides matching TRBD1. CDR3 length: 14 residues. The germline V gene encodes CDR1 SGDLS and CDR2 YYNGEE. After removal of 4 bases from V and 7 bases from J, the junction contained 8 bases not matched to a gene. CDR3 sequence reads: CASSPGTGVDEQYF. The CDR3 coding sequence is TGTGCCAGCAGCCCCGGGACAGGGGTAGATGAGCAGTACTTC.

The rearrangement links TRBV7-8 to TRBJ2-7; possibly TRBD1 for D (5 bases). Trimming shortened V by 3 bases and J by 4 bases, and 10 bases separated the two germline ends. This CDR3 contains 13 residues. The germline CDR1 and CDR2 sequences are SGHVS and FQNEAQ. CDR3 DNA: TGTGCCAGCAGCTTCTCAGGGCCATACGAGCAGTACTTC. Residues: CASSFSGPYEQYF.

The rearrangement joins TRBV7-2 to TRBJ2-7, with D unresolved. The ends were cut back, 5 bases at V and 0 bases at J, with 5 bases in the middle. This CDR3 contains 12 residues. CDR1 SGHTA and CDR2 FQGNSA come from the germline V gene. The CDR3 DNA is TGTGCCAGCAGCCCCGGCTCCTACGAGCAGTACTTC. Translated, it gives CASSPGSYEQYF.

This chain's CDR3 is CASTAGGPYNEQFF. The CDR3 coding sequence is TGTGCCAGCACGGCGGGAGGACCCTACAATGAGCAGTTCTTC. The chain has TRBV11-2 and TRBJ2-1; 8 bases are shared with TRBD2. The CDR3 totals 14 residues. V was pared by 7 bases and J by 2 bases, with 4 bases of the junction left unmatched. Germline CDR1 reads SGHAT; CDR2 reads FQNNGV.

This CDR3 reads CASSLFGDSLTEAFF. The DNA for the CDR3 is TGTGCCAGCAGCTTATTCGGGGACAGCCTCACTGAAGCTTTCTTT. The chain is built from TRBV7-8 and TRBJ1-1; 7 bases align to TRBD1. Germline-derived CDR1 and CDR2 are SGHVS and FQNEAQ. This CDR3 spans 15 amino acids. Unmatched junction bases numbered 7, after V lost 2 bases and J lost 4 bases.

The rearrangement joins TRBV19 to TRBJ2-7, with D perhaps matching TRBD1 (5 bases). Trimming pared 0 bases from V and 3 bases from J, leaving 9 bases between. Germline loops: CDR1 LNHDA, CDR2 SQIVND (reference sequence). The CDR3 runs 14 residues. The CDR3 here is CASSIDQTVYEQYF. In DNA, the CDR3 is TGTGCCAGTAGTATAGACCAGACAGTCTACGAGCAGTACTTC.

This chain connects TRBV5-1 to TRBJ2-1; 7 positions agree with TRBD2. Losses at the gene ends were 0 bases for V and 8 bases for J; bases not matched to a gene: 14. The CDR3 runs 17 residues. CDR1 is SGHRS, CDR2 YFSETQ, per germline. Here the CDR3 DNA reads TGCGCCAGCAGCTTGGCCATCTCGACTAGCCCGGGGGATGAGCAGTTCTTC. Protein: CASSLAISTSPGDEQFF.

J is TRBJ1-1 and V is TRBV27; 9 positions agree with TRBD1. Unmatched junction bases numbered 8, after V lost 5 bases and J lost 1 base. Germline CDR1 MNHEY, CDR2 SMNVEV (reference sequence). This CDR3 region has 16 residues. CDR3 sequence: CASSRTGQGENTEAFF. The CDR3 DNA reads TGTGCCAGCAGTCGTACGGGACAGGGCGAGAACACTGAAGCTTTCTTT.

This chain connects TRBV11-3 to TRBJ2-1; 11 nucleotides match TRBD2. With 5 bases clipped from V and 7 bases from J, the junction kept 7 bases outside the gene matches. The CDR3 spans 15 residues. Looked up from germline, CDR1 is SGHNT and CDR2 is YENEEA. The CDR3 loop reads CASSPRGTSGNEQFF. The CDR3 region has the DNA TGTGCCAGCAGCCCCCGGGGGACTAGCGGTAATGAGCAGTTCTTC.